Each of the 26 T cell receptor beta chains below was sequenced from the same sample in a study. TCRdb re-derived calls from the RT-PCR reads in MiXCR, one entry per CDR3 protein. This repertoire shows more than 550,000 distinct CDR3 sequences, approximately 15% found once; its top ten account for about 3.6%. Source material: memory CD4+ T cells from blood. These receptors all stem from a female donor in good health, serving as a healthy control.

V and J are TRBV6-2 or TRBV6-3 and TRBJ1-2, with D unclear. CDR3 length: 15 residues. Germline CDR1 and CDR2: MNHEY and SVGEGT. V was cut by 7 bases and J by 2 bases, with 17 bases left in between. CDR3 bases: TGTGCCAGCAAAGTCCACGCGTTTCTCAACTATGGCTACACCTTC. This encodes CASKVHAFLNYGYTF.

The V call is TRBV27, the J call TRBJ1-2; D uncertain. The CDR3 sequence is 14 residues long. CDR1 is MNHEY and CDR2 is SMNVEV in the germline V gene (reference sequence). Trimming took 2 bases from V and 8 from J, leaving 15 bases between them. CDR3 in DNA: TGTGCCAGCAGTTTAGGACCCCTCTCGGAGGGCTACACCTTC. Protein: CASSLGPLSEGYTF.

The rearrangement uses TRBV6-1 and TRBJ2-3; no reliable D call. The V and J ends lost 6 bases and 4 bases respectively, with 23 bases between them. The CDR3 totals 17 residues. Germline values: CDR1 MNHNS, CDR2 SASEGT. CDR3 nucleotides: TGTGCCAGCAGCACCACCCACGGCCCAGGAATCGCAGATACGCAGTATTTT. Protein product: CASSTTHGPGIADTQYF.

This clonotype was observed many times. The genes are TRBV5-1 and TRBJ2-3; TRBD2 matches at 7 bases. The CDR3 sequence is 16 residues long. Losses at the gene ends were 4 bases for V and 1 base for J; bases not matched to a gene: 9. Per the germline V gene, CDR1 is SGHRS and CDR2 is YFSETQ. The CDR3 nucleotides are TGCGCCAGCAGCCGGGGGGACCAACCGCGCACAGATACGCAGTATTTT. Protein product: CASSRGDQPRTDTQYF. The whole variable domain, remainder taken from reference TRBV5-1 and TRBJ2-3, is KAGVTQTPRYLIKTRGQQVTLSCSPISGHRSVSWYQQTPGQGLQFLFEYFSETQRNKGNFPGRFSGRQFSNSRSEMNVSTLELGDSALYLCASSRGDQPRTDTQYFGPGTRLTVL.

The V gene is TRBV20-1, the J gene TRBJ2-3; a possible D gene is TRBD2 (6 bases). Germline values: CDR1 DFQATT, CDR2 SNEGSKA (reference sequence). V dropped 6 bases and J dropped 1 base, with 14 bases sitting between them. The CDR3 loop spans 14 amino acids. CDR3 DNA sequence: TGCAGTGCCACCTGGGGACTCCGCACAGATACGCAGTATTTT. This codes for CSATWGLRTDTQYF.

The rearrangement uses TRBV6-4 and TRBJ2-1, with D maybe TRBD1 (6 bases). Per the germline V gene, CDR1 is MRHNA and CDR2 is SNTAGT. The ends were cut back, 2 bases at V and 4 bases at J, with 12 bases in the middle. The CDR3 length is 15 residues. CDR3 coding DNA: TGTGCCAGCAGTGACGAAACAGGGTATTACAATGAGCAGTTCTTC. Its translation: CASSDETGYYNEQFF.

This rearrangement joins TRBV28 to TRBJ2-7, with 7 bases fitting TRBD1. V dropped 8 bases and J dropped 2; count of bases not matched to a gene: 9. CDR3 length equals 14 residues. Germline V gene lookup returns CDR1 MDHEN and CDR2 SYDVKM. The CDR3 region has the DNA TGTGCCAGCCGCGGAGGACAGGACCCCTACGAGCAGTACTTC. This codes for CASRGGQDPYEQYF.

This sequence joins TRBV5-4 and TRBJ2-1; possible D gene TRBD1, 5 bases. CDR3 size: 16 residues. V lost 4 bases and J lost 0, with 14 bases in between. The germline V gene encodes CDR1 SGHNT and CDR2 YYREEE (reference sequence). CDR3 DNA sequence: TGTGCCAGCAGCCCTTGGGGCAGGGCCTCCTACAATGAGCAGTTCTTC. Translating it yields CASSPWGRASYNEQFF.

The chain employs TRBV5-1 and TRBJ2-5, with 7 bases fitting TRBD2. Germline trimming cut 6 bases from V and 2 bases from J; bases unmatched to any gene: 4. In germline, CDR1 is SGHRS, CDR2 YFSETQ. The CDR3 contains 13 residues. CDR3: CASKASGQETQYF. CDR3 DNA sequence: TGCGCCAGCAAGGCTAGCGGACAAGAGACCCAGTACTTC.

This clonotype was detected only a few times. This rearrangement joins TRBV11-1 to TRBJ2-1; D unclear. Trimming took off 5 bases at V and 8 bases at J, with 16 bases between the two ends. The CDR3 totals 14 residues. From germline, CDR1 is SGHAT and CDR2 FQDESV (reference sequence). CDR3 residues: CASSASKPWDEQFF. CDR3 DNA: TGTGCCAGCAGCGCCTCCAAGCCCTGGGATGAGCAGTTCTTC.

This clonotype was recorded many times. The rearrangement uses TRBV20-1 and TRBJ2-1; D may be TRBD1 (6 bases). V was cut by 6 bases and J by 4 bases, with 16 bases left in between. The CDR3 spans 14 residues. The germline V gene has CDR1 DFQATT and CDR2 SNEGSKA (reference sequence). CDR3 nucleotides: TGCAGTGCGGAACAGGGTCTCCCTTACAATGAGCAGTTCTTC. Its translation: CSAEQGLPYNEQFF.

This clonotype was observed many times. J is TRBJ2-1 and V is TRBV5-1; D unresolved. There are 13 residues in the CDR3. V gave up 2 bases and J gave up 6 bases, with 9 bases separating them. The germline CDR1 and CDR2 sequences are SGHRS and YFSETQ. This CDR3 reads CASSFTGPNEQFF. CDR3 sequence (DNA): TGCGCCAGCAGCTTCACCGGGCCCAATGAGCAGTTCTTC.

In its sample, this clonotype was seen a few times. The rearrangement uses TRBV27 and TRBJ2-7; the match to TRBD2 covers 8 bases. V trimming: 0 bases; J trimming: 3 bases; junction bases outside the gene matches: 10. CDR3 size: 17 residues. Germline CDR1 and CDR2: MNHEY and SMNVEV (reference sequence). The CDR3 is CASSLSQRERRVYEQYF. CDR3 DNA sequence: TGTGCCAGCAGTTTATCCCAGCGGGAGAGAAGAGTCTACGAGCAGTACTTC.

The sample holds a few counts of this clonotype. The chain couples TRBV2 to TRBJ2-1; 10 bases map to TRBD2. This CDR3 has 16 amino acids. With 6 bases clipped from V and 2 bases from J, the junction kept 7 bases outside the gene matches. Germline CDR1 and CDR2: SNHLY and FYNNEI. As DNA, the CDR3 is TGTGCCAGCAGCTCTAGCGGGAGATTGACCTACAATGAGCAGTTCTTC. It is translated as CASSSSGRLTYNEQFF.

This clonotype has a handful of counts. The chain employs TRBV20-1 and TRBJ2-2; 10 nucleotides align to TRBD2. The CDR3 length is 18 residues. Germline-derived CDR1 and CDR2 are DFQATT and SNEGSKA (reference sequence). With V trimmed by 0 bases and J by 4 bases, 11 bases remained unmatched. The CDR3, as DNA: TGCAGTGCTAGAGATCGGGCTAGCGGGAGATTAAGCACCGGGGAGCTGTTTTTT. The encoded protein is CSARDRASGRLSTGELFF.

The J gene is TRBJ1-2, the V gene TRBV6-2 or TRBV6-3; 7 nucleotides match TRBD1. The length of the CDR3 is 12 residues. CDR1 and CDR2 from the germline V gene are MNHEY and SVGEGT. The V and J ends lost 11 bases and 2 bases, in that order; junction bases with no gene match: 5. The CDR3 coding sequence is TGTGCCGCGCAACAGGGGAACTATGGCTACACCTTC. Translation gives CAAQQGNYGYTF.

The sample holds a few counts of this clonotype. This chain links TRBV10-3 with TRBJ2-1, with a possible D match to TRBD1 (6 bases). The germline V gene has CDR1 ENHRY and CDR2 SYGVKD. This CDR3 contains 13 residues. V lost 3 bases and J 7 bases, leaving 10 bases between the germline ends. Written as DNA, the CDR3 is TGTGCCATCAGTGAATTCGGACAGAATGAGCAGTTCTTC. Amino acids: CAISEFGQNEQFF.

About this clonotype: A read error may be the cause here, since a much bigger clone is one base away. This rearrangement joins TRBV11-2 to TRBJ2-2; 8 nucleotides line up with TRBD2. This CDR3 is built from 17 residues. Germline lookup yields CDR1 SGHAT and CDR2 FQNNGV. The DNA for the CDR3 is TGTGCCAGCAGCTCGTGGACTAGCAGTACGAACACCAGGGAGCTGTTTTTT. Translation: CASSSWTSSTNTRELFF.

This clonotype was counted at least ten times. In DNA, the CDR3 is TGTGCCAGCAGCGTAGTTGGTAGTAAGGGTGGTGAGCAGTTCTTC. As protein: CASSVVGSKGGEQFF. J is TRBJ2-1 and V is TRBV9, with no clear D. The germline gives CDR1 SGDLS, CDR2 YYNGEE. The CDR3 contains 15 residues. Trimming cost V 0 bases and J 9 bases, with 16 bases left between them.

This clonotype was counted only a few times. This chain uses TRBV20-1 with TRBJ2-5, with D maybe TRBD1 (5 bases). This CDR3 has 12 residues. The germline CDR1 and CDR2 sequences are DFQATT and SNEGSKA (reference sequence). The V and J ends lost 5 bases and 5 bases respectively, with 12 bases between them. CDR3 sequence reads: CSAPNRGETQYF. DNA for the CDR3: TGCAGTGCTCCTAATAGGGGTGAGACCCAGTACTTC.

The V and J genes are TRBV7-3 and TRBJ2-1; possible D gene TRBD2, 5 bases. V was cut by 6 bases and J by 8 bases, with 23 bases left in between. Germline-derived CDR1 and CDR2 are SGHTA and FQGTGA. The CDR3 length is 16 residues. The CDR3 DNA is TGTGCCAGCAGTTTCCTACCTTCCAGGAGGCACGATGAGCAGTTCTTC. Translation gives CASSFLPSRRHDEQFF.

The rearrangement links TRBV28 to TRBJ1-2, with 7 bases lining up with TRBD1. The CDR3 runs to 14 residues. Germline CDR1 is MDHEN and CDR2 is SYDVKM. The V segment lost 6 bases and the J segment 7 bases; nucleotides outside the gene matches: 11. In nucleotides, the CDR3 is TGTGCCAGCAGACGTAGGGGGCTCGGTTCTGGCTACACCTTC. It codes for CASRRRGLGSGYTF.

This clonotype has only a few counts. The chain's CDR3 is CASRSPTGGERAFF. The CDR3 DNA reads as TGTGCCAGCAGAAGTCCCACAGGGGGTGAGAGAGCTTTCTTT. V usage is TRBV6-1 and J usage is TRBJ1-1; 8 positions match TRBD1. J gave up 10 bases and V 6 bases, and 13 bases lay outside the gene matches. The CDR3 runs to 14 residues. The germline V gene encodes CDR1 MNHNS and CDR2 SASEGT.

Points on this clonotype: Since a much larger clone is just one base distant, this may be a read error. The genes are TRBV20-1 and TRBJ1-2; D may be TRBD1 (5 bases). The CDR3 extends over 13 amino acids. The germline V gene has CDR1 DFQATT and CDR2 SNEGSKA (reference sequence). CDR3 sequence: CSTRDGTPGGYTF. Here the CDR3 DNA reads TGCAGTACTAGAGATGGGACGCCCGGTGGCTACACCTTC.

This clonotype was seen many times. CDR3 DNA: TGTGCCAGCAGCCCCTCAGGGAGAACAGATACGCAGTATTTT. Translation: CASSPSGRTDTQYF. The chain combines TRBV7-7 with TRBJ2-3; D possibly matches TRBD1 or TRBD2 (5 bases each). The CDR3 has 14 residues. V dropped 5 bases and J dropped 3 bases, with 12 bases sitting between them. Germline lookup yields CDR1 SSHAT and CDR2 FNYEAQ (reference sequence).

This clonotype showed up just once. V is TRBV2 and J is TRBJ2-7; 8 nucleotides line up with TRBD1. J was trimmed by 7 bases and V by 1 base; bases with no gene match: 3. CDR3 length equals 13 residues. Germline V gene lookup returns CDR1 SNHLY and CDR2 FYNNEI. For the CDR3, the DNA is TGTGCCAGCAGTGAAGTACAGGGGGGTGAGCAGTACTTC. This sequence encodes CASSEVQGGEQYF.